The 17 T cell receptor beta chains in this list originate from one sample, sequenced in a study of early T cells in non-severe SARS-CoV-2 infection. TCRdb reprocessed the 5' RACE reads via MiXCR and lists one record per CDR3 protein. The sample holds about 56,000 distinct CDR3 sequences, more than 13% seen once. Here the sequenced sample was whole blood, taken at baseline. These receptors were collected from an adult who was a healthcare worker with PCR-confirmed SARS-CoV-2 infection or an uninfected control (not recorded which).

J is TRBJ2-3 and V is TRBV7-8; D is uncertain. Germline assignment: CDR1 SGHVS and CDR2 FQNEAQ. The CDR3 runs to 15 residues. V was clipped by 5 bases and J by 1 base, with 13 bases between them. The CDR3 sequence is CASSLGLRGTDTQYF. CDR3 nucleotide sequence: TGTGCCAGCAGCCTCGGCCTTCGGGGCACAGATACGCAGTATTTT.

This clonotype was picked up a small number of times. The rearrangement links TRBV2 to TRBJ2-1; D might be TRBD1 (6 bases). The CDR3 contains 14 residues. Germline CDR1 SNHLY, CDR2 FYNNEI. V was clipped by 11 bases and J by 9 bases, with 23 bases between them. CDR3 sequence: CASSTGPTAGEQFF. The CDR3 DNA is TGTGCCTCCTCAACAGGGCCTACTGCCGGTGAGCAGTTCTTC.

This clonotype appeared many times. The gene calls are TRBV28 and TRBJ2-4, with 7 bases fitting TRBD1. The ends lost 5 bases at V and 7 bases at J; junction bases unmatched: 11. CDR3 length: 15 amino acids. Germline CDR1 MDHEN, CDR2 SYDVKM. CDR3 loop: CASSILQGSANIQYF. The CDR3 DNA follows: TGTGCCAGCAGTATTTTACAGGGGTCGGCCAACATTCAGTACTTC.

V and J are TRBV28 and TRBJ2-3, with 9 bases identical to TRBD2. The V and J ends lost 6 bases and 1 base, in that order; junction bases with no gene match: 11. Germline V gives CDR1 MDHEN, CDR2 SYDVKM. There are 17 residues in the CDR3. The DNA of the CDR3 is TGTGCCAGCAGCTTAAAACGAAGACTAGCGGGCACAGATACGCAGTATTTT. It yields the protein CASSLKRRLAGTDTQYF. The full variable domain, completed using reference TRBV28 and TRBJ2-3, is DVKVTQSSRYLVKRTGEKVFLECVQDMDHENMFWYRQDPGLGLRLIYFSYDVKMKEKGDIPEGYSVSREKKERFSLILESASTNQTSMYLCASSLKRRLAGTDTQYFGPGTRLTVL.

There are a few counts of this clonotype. The chain recombines TRBV11-3 with TRBJ2-1; 16 bases are a match to TRBD2. The CDR3 contains 18 residues. After removal of 4 bases from V and 7 bases from J, the junction contained 10 bases not matched to a gene. In germline, CDR1 is SGHNT, CDR2 YENEEA. CDR3 region: CASSSPAGTSGGENEQFF. CDR3 nucleotides: TGTGCCAGCAGCTCTCCTGCCGGGACTAGCGGGGGGGAGAATGAGCAGTTCTTC.

CDR3 in DNA: TGTGCCAGCAGCGGGCCGGGACAGGGCCGAACCGGGGAGCTGTTTTTT. This translates into CASSGPGQGRTGELFF. The J gene is TRBJ2-2, the V gene TRBV9; 9 bases are shared with TRBD1. With V trimmed by 3 bases and J by 5 bases, 8 bases remained unmatched. The CDR3 loop spans 16 amino acids. Germline assignment: CDR1 SGDLS and CDR2 YYNGEE.

This clonotype showed up just a few times. The J gene is TRBJ2-3, the V gene TRBV3-1; D tentatively fits TRBD1 or TRBD2 (6 bases each). This CDR3 region has 12 residues. The V end lost 2 bases, the J end lost 8 bases, and 8 bases lay between the germline ends. Germline values: CDR1 LGHDT, CDR2 YNNKEL (reference sequence). In DNA, the CDR3 is TGTGCCAGCAGCCAATCGGGGGCTACGCAGTATTTT. It translates to CASSQSGATQYF.

A few counts support this clonotype. The V gene is TRBV7-9, the J gene TRBJ2-3; no firm D call. CDR1 and CDR2 from the germline V gene are SEHNR and FQNEAQ (reference sequence). Trimming removed 5 bases at V and 12 bases at J, with 15 bases between. There are 12 residues in the CDR3. The CDR3 DNA is TGTGCCAGCAGCCTTACCGGGCCTTCCCAGTATTTT. As protein: CASSLTGPSQYF.

V and J are TRBV20-1 and TRBJ1-6, with a weak D call TRBD1 (6 bases). CDR3 length: 16 residues. The germline V gene encodes CDR1 DFQATT and CDR2 SNEGSKA (reference sequence). The V and J ends lost 6 bases and 7 bases respectively, with 22 bases between them. In DNA, the CDR3 is TGCAGTGCGGTTGCTGGGGCTACAGGGAACAATTCACCCCTCCACTTT. This encodes CSAVAGATGNNSPLHF.

The chain couples TRBV7-9 to TRBJ2-5; 10 bases are a match to TRBD1. CDR3 length equals 14 residues. Germline CDR1 is SEHNR and CDR2 is FQNEAQ (reference sequence). V lost 4 bases to trimming and J lost 4 bases; unmatched junction nucleotides: 3. CDR3 nucleotides: TGTGCCAGCAGCTGGACAGGGGGGAGAGAGACCCAGTACTTC. Residues: CASSWTGGRETQYF. The full variable domain, with the rest looked up from reference TRBV7-9 and TRBJ2-5, is DTGVSQNPRHKITKRGQNVTFRCDPISEHNRLYWYRQTLGQGPEFLTYFQNEAQLEKSRLLSDRFSAERPKGSFSTLEIQRTEQGDSAMYLCASSWTGGRETQYFGPGTRLLVL.

This clonotype was seen more than once but under ten times. The chain couples TRBV10-1 to TRBJ2-1, with D possibly being TRBD2 (5 bases). CDR3 size: 13 residues. Germline CDR1 WNHNN, CDR2 SYGVQD (reference sequence). V lost 7 bases to trimming and J lost 5 bases, with 12 bases between them. CDR3 in amino acids: CASNGNTDNEQFF. The CDR3 nucleotides read TGCGCCAGCAACGGGAACACTGACAATGAGCAGTTCTTC.

The chain carries TRBV27 and TRBJ2-5, with D possibly being TRBD2 (6 bases). V was shortened by 2 bases and J by 4 bases, with 14 bases between the two germline ends. The length of the CDR3 is 15 residues. Per the germline V gene, CDR1 is MNHEY and CDR2 is SMNVEV (reference sequence). As DNA, the CDR3 is TGTGCCAGCAGTTTAGTTGGGACTGAGGCAGAGACCCAGTACTTC. It translates to CASSLVGTEAETQYF.

This clonotype was seen more than once but under ten times. The chain is built from TRBV18 and TRBJ2-7; 13 positions match TRBD2. CDR1 is KGHSH and CDR2 is LQKENI in the germline V gene. Germline trimming cut 4 bases from V and 7 bases from J; bases unmatched to any gene: 7. The CDR3 is 15 residues long. The CDR3 region is CASSLLAGGPGEQYF. Written as DNA, the CDR3 is TGTGCCAGCTCACTACTAGCGGGAGGGCCGGGAGAGCAGTACTTC.

The chain couples TRBV10-2 to TRBJ2-2; 10 bases are shared with TRBD1. Germline-derived CDR1 and CDR2 are WSHSY and SAAADI. The CDR3 totals 18 residues. The junction had 11 bases not matched to a gene; V was cut back by 7 bases and J by 0 bases. CDR3 region: CASNPGTGARSNTGELFF. DNA of the CDR3: TGCGCCAGCAACCCCGGGACAGGGGCCCGGTCGAACACCGGGGAGCTGTTTTTT.

Only one count was recorded for this clonotype. The CDR3 is CASSRTTTGIYGYTF. The CDR3 coding sequence is TGTGCCAGCAGTCGGACCACCACAGGGATCTATGGCTACACCTTC. The rearrangement uses TRBV6-1 and TRBJ1-2, with TRBD1 as a possible D gene (6 bases). From germline, CDR1 is MNHNS and CDR2 SASEGT. Trimming left V 5 bases short and J 4 bases short, with 17 bases between. The CDR3 has 15 amino acids.

V is TRBV7-9 and J is TRBJ2-5; no clear D gene. Trimming cost V 0 bases and J 5 bases, with 10 bases left between them. The CDR3 is 14 amino acids. Germline lookup yields CDR1 SEHNR and CDR2 FQNEAQ (reference sequence). Here the CDR3 reads CASSLARLRETQYF. CDR3 DNA sequence: TGTGCCAGCAGCTTAGCCCGGTTGAGGGAGACCCAGTACTTC.

CDR3 protein: CASSHIFSYEQYF. Here the CDR3 DNA reads TGCGCCAGCAGCCATATCTTCTCCTACGAGCAGTACTTC. The chain employs TRBV4-1 and TRBJ2-7; D unclear. The CDR3 runs 13 residues. V was clipped by 3 bases and J by 0 bases, with 6 bases between them. CDR1 and CDR2 (germline): MGHRA, YSYEKL.